This is a list of T cell receptor beta chains from one sample in a study of blood T cell repertoires in COVID-19. Some clones are missing from TCRdb's copy, which holds only in-frame ones; the method was immunoSEQ multiplex PCR. The profile shows 150,000 or so clones, about 90% of them singletons. Sequenced: peripheral blood. The receptors come from an elderly man with acute or convalescent COVID-19. The CDR3 runs from the conserved cysteine through the conserved F or W. Fields, in order: J gene, V gene, D gene, clone size, CDR3 DNA, CDR3 protein. A D gene is named only where the DNA matches it firmly. A row's size may be missing; if present it is once, few, many or a size class.

TRBJ2-7,TRBV6-5,.,.,TGTGCCAGCAGTAAGACAGAAAAAAGCTCCTACGAGCAGTACTTC,CASSKTEKSSYEQYF
TRBJ2-2,TRBV27,TRBD2,.,TGTGCCAGCAGTTTCCGCCCGGAGACTAGCCACCCCGGGGAGCTGTTTTTT,CASSFRPETSHPGELFF
TRBJ2-1,TRBV27,.,.,.,CASIPSGPASANEQFF
TRBJ2-6,TRBV5-5,TRBD2,.,TGTGCCAGCAGCGCTTTAGCGGGCCGTCGCTCTGGGGCCAACGTCCTGACTTTC,CASSALAGRRSGANVLTF
TRBJ1-1,TRBV28,TRBD1,.,TGTGCCAGCAGACAAGGGGGCGATTCTGCCACTGAAGCTTTCTTT,CASRQGGDSATEAFF
TRBJ2-5,TRBV5-4,.,.,TGTGCCAGCAGTAGGCCGGGGGGCGGCGAGACCCAGTACTTC,CASSRPGGGETQYF
TRBJ2-5,TRBV2,TRBD2,.,TGTGCCAGCAGTGTACTAGCGAGACAAGAGACCCAGTACTTC,CASSVLARQETQYF
TRBJ2-5,TRBV7-2,TRBD2,.,TGTGCCAGCAGCCCTACTCTGAGACTAGCGGGGGGGGTCGCCGAGTACTTC,CASSPTLRLAGGVAEYF
TRBJ1-4,TRBV6-4,.,.,TGTGCCAGCACAAACGGGGGATCACAAAAACTGTTTTTT,CASTNGGSQKLFF
TRBJ1-1,TRBV19,TRBD1,.,TGTGCCAGTAGTAGGGACAGGGGGGACACTGAAGCTTTCTTT,CASSRDRGDTEAFF
TRBJ2-1,TRBV5-1,TRBD1,once,TGCGCCAGCAGCTTGGCCGGGACAGGGAGGGTGGTTGGGTTTTACAATGAGCAGTTCTTC,CASSLAGTGRVVGFYNEQFF
TRBJ1-2,TRBV6-1,TRBD1,.,TGTGCCAGCAGTGAAGGGTGGGACAGGGGAATGGGCTATGGCTACACCTTC,CASSEGWDRGMGYGYTF
TRBJ2-1,TRBV11-2,TRBD2,.,TGTGCCAGCAGCTTAGCCCCGGGACTAGGGCCCAATGAGCAGTTCTTC,CASSLAPGLGPNEQFF
TRBJ2-2,TRBV7-9,TRBD2,.,TGTGCCAGCACCAAGGATAGCGGGGCAACCGGGGAGCTGTTTTTT,CASTKDSGATGELFF
TRBJ2-3,TRBV28,TRBD2,once,TGTGCCAGCAGTTTGGGCGGGGGGAAAACAGATACGCAGTATTTT,CASSLGGGKTDTQYF
TRBJ2-1,TRBV21-1,.,.,TGTGCCAGCAGACTTATTGAGCAGTTCTTC,CASRLIEQFF
TRBJ2-7,TRBV18,TRBD1,.,TGTGCCAGCTCACCACCGGGACAGGGGAACTACGAGCAGTACTTC,CASSPPGQGNYEQYF
TRBJ2-2,TRBV2,TRBD2,few,TGTGCCAGCACCCGGACTAGCGGGAGTTCCGGGGAGCTGTTTTTT,CASTRTSGSSGELFF
TRBJ1-5,TRBV28,TRBD1,.,TGTGCCAGCAGTTCCCCCGGACAGGGGGCAAGTCAGCCCCAGCATTTT,CASSSPGQGASQPQHF
TRBJ2-2,TRBV3-1/TRBV3-2,TRBD1,.,TGTGCCAGCAGCCAAGAGAACAGGGGGCTGGTCGGGGAGCTGTTTTTT,CASSQENRGLVGELFF
TRBJ1-2,TRBV6-5,TRBD1,once,TGTGCCAGCAGTCAACAGGGGTACTATGGCTACACCTTC,CASSQQGYYGYTF
TRBJ2-1,TRBV7-9,TRBD1,.,TGTGCCAGCAGCTTAGCGCCCCGGGACAGGGTAGGGGAGCAGTTCTTC,CASSLAPRDRVGEQFF
TRBJ2-2,TRBV6-6,.,.,TGTGCCAGCAGTCTCGTCAGGGCGAACACCGGGGAGCTGTTTTTT,CASSLVRANTGELFF
TRBJ1-4,TRBV5-1,.,.,TGCGCCAGCAGCCCTAGGCGAAATACTAGGGGGGAAAAACTGTTTTTT,CASSPRRNTRGEKLFF
TRBJ1-2,TRBV3-1/TRBV3-2,TRBD1,.,TGTGCCAGCAGCCCCCGGACAGGGGGTAACTATGGCTACACCTTC,CASSPRTGGNYGYTF
TRBJ2-3,TRBV7-6,TRBD2,.,TGTGCCAGCAGCTTCCAGACTAGCGGGGGGGCAGATACGCAGTATTTT,CASSFQTSGGADTQYF
TRBJ2-1,TRBV15,.,.,TGTGCCACCAGCAGAGGGGGGACTCAGTACAATGAGCAGTTCTTC,CATSRGGTQYNEQFF
TRBJ2-1,TRBV6-5,TRBD1,.,TGTGCCACAGGAGAGGGGACAGAGTATGAGCAGTTCTTC,CATGEGTEYEQFF
TRBJ2-1,TRBV11-1,TRBD2,.,TGTGCCAGCAGCTTAGCGGCTAGCGGGGGGGCCTTTAATGAGCAGTTCTTC,CASSLAASGGAFNEQFF
TRBJ2-1,TRBV12-3/TRBV12-4,.,.,TGTGCCAGCAGTTTAGTCGGAGCCAATGAGCAGTTCTTC,CASSLVGANEQFF
TRBJ1-2,TRBV29-1,TRBD1,few,TGCAGCGTGGCCGGGACAGGGGCCGATGTGTATGGCTACACCTTC,CSVAGTGADVYGYTF
TRBJ2-3,TRBV3-1/TRBV3-2,.,.,TGTGCCAGCAGCTTAAAGACGAGGGAGAATACGCAGTATTTT,CASSLKTRENTQYF
TRBJ1-2,TRBV30,.,.,TGTGCCTGGAGTGTACGAACAGGGCCGGGAAGTGGCTACACCTTC,CAWSVRTGPGSGYTF
TRBJ1-4,TRBV2,.,.,TGTGCCAGCATCCGAGGCGGTCCAACTAATGAAAAACTGTTTTTT,CASIRGGPTNEKLFF
TRBJ2-7,TRBV28,.,.,TGTGCCAGCAACTTACTCCGGGAACAGCAGTACTTC,CASNLLREQQYF
TRBJ1-2,TRBV18,TRBD1,.,TGTGCCAGCTCACCGGGACAGGGGGCCTATGGCTATGGCTACACCTTC,CASSPGQGAYGYGYTF
TRBJ1-1,TRBV4-1,.,few,TGCGCCAGCAGCATCGACAGTTTCACTGAAGCTTTCTTT,CASSIDSFTEAFF
TRBJ1-6,TRBV5-1,.,.,TGCGCCAGCAGCGCCGGACAGTTTGCACCCCTCCACTTT,CASSAGQFAPLHF
TRBJ2-5,TRBV11-2,.,.,TGTGCCAGCAGCATACAAGGGGCCCAAGAGACCCAGTACTTC,CASSIQGAQETQYF
TRBJ2-3,TRBV5-1,TRBD2,.,TGCGCCAGCAGCGGGGGACTAGCGGGAGGGCCGGGCACAGATACGCAGTATTTT,CASSGGLAGGPGTDTQYF
TRBJ2-2,TRBV28,TRBD1,few,TGTGCCAGCCTTACAGGGGGAAGGGAGCTGTTTTTT,CASLTGGRELFF
TRBJ2-7,TRBV4-1,TRBD1,.,TGCGCCAGCAGCCTAGGCGACAGGGGGCGCAGTGGGGGGCAGTACTTC,CASSLGDRGRSGGQYF
TRBJ1-4,TRBV2,TRBD1,.,TGTGCCAGCGGGACAGGAGGCGAAAAACTGTTTTTT,CASGTGGEKLFF
TRBJ2-3,TRBV5-6,.,.,TGTGCCAGCAGCTTGGGTAGGGGGTGGCGCACAGATACGCAGTATTTT,CASSLGRGWRTDTQYF
TRBJ1-4,TRBV5-1,TRBD1,once,TGCGCCAGCAGCTTGGAAGGACAGGGGAATGAAAAACTGTTTTTT,CASSLEGQGNEKLFF
TRBJ2-7,TRBV28,.,.,TGTGCCAGCAGTCCCATTGCCGACGGGTACGAGCAGTACTTC,CASSPIADGYEQYF
TRBJ1-1,TRBV29-1,TRBD1,.,TGCAGCGCCAGCCACTTACAGGGGGTAATCACTGAAGCTTTCTTT,CSASHLQGVITEAFF
TRBJ2-1,TRBV5-5,TRBD1,.,TGTGCCAGCAGCTTGGACAGGGGGCCATACAATGAGCAGTTCTTC,CASSLDRGPYNEQFF
TRBJ2-1,TRBV10-3,TRBD2,once,TGTGCCATCGCGCGGGAGGTCCTGACCTACAATGAGCAGTTCTTC,CAIAREVLTYNEQFF